This passage covers 31 T cell receptor beta chains from one sample sequenced in a study of technical replicates of blood from a handful of donors. This table comes from immunoSEQ multiplex PCR, and its TCRdb copy is limited to in-frame clones, with some not included. The profile shows about 76,000 clones, roughly 90% of them singletons. Input material: T cells isolated from PBMCs. These receptors were taken from a human donor in good health.

The J gene is TRBJ1-1, the V gene TRBV27; 8 bases match TRBD1. Germline V gene data show CDR1 as MNHEY and CDR2 as SMNVEV (reference sequence). The CDR3 has 15 residues. V dropped 1 base and J dropped 5; count of bases not matched to a gene: 6. CDR3 sequence (DNA): TGTGCCAGCAGTTTATATAAACAGGGGGGGACTGAAGCTTTCTTT. This sequence encodes CASSLYKQGGTEAFF.

The chain couples TRBV6-6 to TRBJ2-2; 7 bases map to TRBD2. V was pared by 0 bases and J by 1 base, with 2 bases of the junction left unmatched. The CDR3 spans 16 residues. The germline V gene encodes CDR1 MNHNY and CDR2 SVGAGI (reference sequence). The CDR3 sequence: CASSYSGGMNTGELFF. The DNA for the CDR3 is TGTGCCAGCAGTTACTCCGGGGGGATGAACACCGGGGAGCTGTTTTTT.

The chain recombines TRBV6-5 with TRBJ1-1; TRBD1 aligns across 9 bases. The V and J ends lost 6 bases and 1 base, in that order; junction bases with no gene match: 3. The CDR3 has 14 residues. Germline values: CDR1 MNHEY, CDR2 SVGAGI. The CDR3 DNA sequence: TGTGCCAGCAGGGGGACAGGGCGGAACACTGAAGCTTTCTTT. This encodes CASRGTGRNTEAFF.

This CDR3 is CASSVVRWGQSHYEQYF. CDR3 sequence (DNA): TGTGCCAGCAGCGTAGTGCGATGGGGACAGTCCCACTACGAGCAGTACTTC. This rearrangement joins TRBV9 to TRBJ2-7; 7 nucleotides line up with TRBD1. This CDR3 has 17 residues. J gave up 3 bases and V 0 bases, and 12 bases lay outside the gene matches. The germline V gene encodes CDR1 SGDLS and CDR2 YYNGEE.

This chain links TRBV6-5 with TRBJ1-1; D is unresolved. CDR1 is MNHEY and CDR2 is SVGAGI in the germline V gene. V dropped 4 bases and J dropped 5 bases, with 5 bases sitting between them. There are 11 residues in the CDR3. The CDR3 sequence: CASSSRTEAFF. The CDR3, as DNA: TGTGCCAGCAGTTCCCGGACTGAAGCTTTCTTT.

The chain joins TRBV5-1 to TRBJ2-1, with TRBD2 matching 11 bases. Per germline, CDR1 SGHRS and CDR2 YFSETQ. The CDR3 sequence is 16 residues long. V lost 5 bases and J lost 0; bases outside the gene matches: 4. CDR3 sequence (DNA): TGCGCCAGCAGTGTAGCGGGAGGGAGCTCCTACAATGAGCAGTTCTTC. This codes for CASSVAGGSSYNEQFF.

The chain is built from TRBV14 and TRBJ2-7; D is unresolved. CDR1 and CDR2 (germline): SGHDN, FVKESK. This CDR3 contains 15 residues. The V end was cut by 0 bases, the J end by 6 bases, with 15 bases between. CDR3 coding DNA: TGTGCCAGCAGCCAAGAGCTGAGCGCTGTGGGCGAGCAGTACTTC. This codes for CASSQELSAVGEQYF.

This chain joins TRBV7-9 and TRBJ2-5; D is possibly TRBD2 (6 bases). Between the trimmed V and J ends, which lost 0 bases and 1 base, there was a span of 9 bases. Per the germline V gene, CDR1 is SEHNR and CDR2 is FQNEAQ (reference sequence). This CDR3 contains 15 residues. CDR3 in DNA: TGTGCCAGCAGCTTAGCGGGGACTTCCCAAGAGACCCAGTACTTC. Protein sequence: CASSLAGTSQETQYF.

CDR3 nucleotide sequence: TGTGCCAGCAGCTACTCCGGGAGTTACACCGGGGAGCTGTTTTTT. This translates into CASSYSGSYTGELFF. This rearrangement joins TRBV7-3 to TRBJ2-2; weak D call: TRBD2 (6 bases). Germline V gene sequence: CDR1 SGHTA, CDR2 FQGTGA. Deletions cut 4 bases from V and 3 bases from J, with 12 bases between. This CDR3 comprises 15 residues.

This chain uses TRBV6-6 with TRBJ1-3, with a weak D call TRBD1 (5 bases). Trimming removed 2 bases at V and 0 bases at J, with 11 bases between. CDR3 length: 16 amino acids. Germline V CDR1 and CDR2: MNHNY, SVGAGI (reference sequence). CDR3 DNA sequence: TGTGCCAGCAGTTACGGAGGGGATCGCTCTGGAAACACCATATATTTT. Its protein is CASSYGGDRSGNTIYF.

The chain has TRBV11-2 and TRBJ2-7; TRBD2 matches at 8 bases. V dropped 4 bases and J dropped 3; count of bases not matched to a gene: 17. The germline CDR1 and CDR2 sequences are SGHAT and FQNNGV. The CDR3 is 18 residues long. As DNA, the CDR3 is TGTGCCAGCAGCTACCGTCGTAGCGGGGAACCATTCATCTACGAGCAGTACTTC. Protein product: CASSYRRSGEPFIYEQYF.

The gene calls are TRBV7-6 and TRBJ1-2, with TRBD1 matching 12 bases. Germline CDR1 and CDR2: SGHVS and FNYEAQ. CDR3 length equals 19 residues. V was pared by 8 bases and J by 1 base, with 17 bases of the junction left unmatched. The CDR3 DNA reads TGTGCCAGCGGGGGACTCCCGGGACAGGGGGCCCCTCTTAACTATGGCTACACCTTC. This codes for CASGGLPGQGAPLNYGYTF.

This clone occurred a few times. The chain couples TRBV5-1 to TRBJ1-1, with TRBD1 identical over 12 bases. Per the germline V gene, CDR1 is SGHRS and CDR2 is YFSETQ. The CDR3 is made up of 17 amino acids. V shed 3 bases and J 10 bases; nucleotides not matched to a gene: 16. The CDR3 protein is CASSSRNPGTGGEGAFF. The CDR3, as DNA: TGCGCCAGCAGCTCGAGAAACCCCGGGACAGGGGGCGAGGGAGCTTTCTTT.

The V gene is TRBV19, the J gene TRBJ2-7; the match to TRBD1 covers 7 bases. V trimming: 6 bases; J trimming: 3 bases; junction bases outside the gene matches: 8. Germline V gene sequence: CDR1 LNHDA, CDR2 SQIVND (reference sequence). The CDR3 spans 14 residues. CDR3 amino acids: CASSPPQGIYEQYF. The CDR3 nucleotides are TGTGCCAGTAGCCCGCCACAGGGGATCTACGAGCAGTACTTC.

The rearrangement links TRBV5-1 to TRBJ2-1; 7 nucleotides agree with TRBD1. The V segment lost 4 bases and the J segment 7 bases; nucleotides outside the gene matches: 14. The CDR3 extends over 16 amino acids. Germline V gene data show CDR1 as SGHRS and CDR2 as YFSETQ. CDR3 sequence (DNA): TGCGCCAGCAGCCTCGGGACAGCCTCCTTCGGGAATGAGCAGTTCTTC. It translates to CASSLGTASFGNEQFF.

V usage is TRBV7-8 and J usage is TRBJ2-7; 12 positions match TRBD2. The V gene end was trimmed by 5 bases and the J gene end by 11 bases; junction bases not matched to a gene: 13. The germline V gene has CDR1 SGHVS and CDR2 FQNEAQ. The CDR3 spans 15 residues. CDR3 amino acids: CASSKGLAGPVAEYF. The DNA for the CDR3 is TGTGCCAGCAGCAAGGGACTAGCGGGCCCCGTCGCGGAGTACTTC.

This chain joins TRBV27 and TRBJ2-7, with 9 nucleotides matching TRBD2. The V gene end was trimmed by 5 bases and the J gene end by 0 bases; junction bases not matched to a gene: 14. Germline CDR1 reads MNHEY; CDR2 reads SMNVEV (reference sequence). CDR3 size: 18 residues. In DNA form, the CDR3 reads TGTGCCAGCAGTGGAGGGGGAGGGCGGGAGGGACTCTCCTACGAGCAGTACTTC. Its translation is CASSGGGGREGLSYEQYF.

The chain links TRBV4-1 to TRBJ1-1, with D tentatively TRBD1 (5 bases). The germline V and J ends were trimmed by 0 bases and 2 bases, with 7 bases remaining between them. CDR3 length: 14 amino acids. Germline V gene sequence: CDR1 MGHRA, CDR2 YSYEKL. CDR3: CASSQDDSNTEAFF. The CDR3 DNA reads as TGCGCCAGCAGCCAAGATGACAGCAACACTGAAGCTTTCTTT.

This rearrangement joins TRBV15 to TRBJ2-5; possibly TRBD1 for D (7 bases). Germline CDR1 and CDR2: LNHNV and YYDKDF (reference sequence). V lost 6 bases and J lost 4, with 21 bases in between. The CDR3 extends over 16 amino acids. The CDR3: CATSGGGLKAPETQYF. In nucleotides, the CDR3 is TGTGCCACCAGTGGAGGGGGCCTCAAGGCCCCAGAGACCCAGTACTTC. The full variable domain, in which reference TRBV15 and TRBJ2-5 provide the parts outside the CDR3, is DAMVIQNPRYQVTQFGKPVTLSCSQTLNHNVMYWYQQKSSQAPKLLFHYYDKDFNNEADTPDNFQSRRPNTSFCFLDIRSPGLGDTAMYLCATSGGGLKAPETQYFGPGTRLLVL.

V and J are TRBV7-6 and TRBJ2-3; possible D gene TRBD2, 5 bases. Germline CDR1 reads SGHVS; CDR2 reads FNYEAQ. V was shortened by 5 bases and J by 2 bases, with 11 bases between the two germline ends. This CDR3 region has 14 residues. This chain's CDR3 is CASSPSGITDTQYF. CDR3 in DNA: TGTGCCAGCAGCCCATCGGGAATCACAGATACGCAGTATTTT.

The chain uses TRBV5-1 and TRBJ2-7; the D gene is possibly TRBD1 (5 bases). V dropped 3 bases and J dropped 8 bases, with 18 bases sitting between them. The CDR3 length is 14 residues. In germline, CDR1 is SGHRS, CDR2 YFSETQ. CDR3 sequence: CASSSLDRGGKQYF. The CDR3 nucleotides read TGCGCCAGCAGCTCCCTTGATAGGGGTGGCAAGCAGTACTTC.

The chain couples TRBV6-5 to TRBJ2-3; a weak D match, TRBD2 (5 bases). This CDR3 comprises 13 residues. The V end lost 7 bases, the J end lost 8 bases, and 16 bases lay between the germline ends. CDR1 MNHEY and CDR2 SVGAGI come from the germline V gene. This CDR3 is CASIPSGGGTQYF. The CDR3 DNA reads TGTGCCAGCATCCCAAGTGGTGGAGGTACGCAGTATTTT.

This clone appeared a single time. The chain carries TRBV15 and TRBJ2-1; 9 positions match TRBD2. Trimming took 3 bases from V and 8 from J; bases not matched to a gene: 11. The CDR3 loop spans 16 amino acids. Germline values: CDR1 LNHNV, CDR2 YYDKDF (reference sequence). CDR3 DNA: TGTGCCACCAGCAGGAAATCGGGACTAGCTGACGATGAGCAGTTCTTC. Translation: CATSRKSGLADDEQFF.

The genes are TRBV15 and TRBJ2-2; TRBD1 aligns across 8 bases. CDR3 length: 17 residues. Looked up from germline, CDR1 is LNHNV and CDR2 is YYDKDF (reference sequence). Unmatched junction bases numbered 8, after V lost 0 bases and J lost 5 bases. This chain's CDR3 is CATSRDLQGALTGELFF. The CDR3 nucleotides read TGTGCCACCAGCAGAGACCTGCAGGGGGCGCTTACCGGGGAGCTGTTTTTT.

The J gene is TRBJ2-2, the V gene TRBV11-3, with D maybe TRBD2 (5 bases). CDR1 is SGHNT, CDR2 YENEEA, per germline. The CDR3 has 14 residues. The V and J ends lost 3 bases and 7 bases respectively, with 12 bases between them. This chain's CDR3 is CASSLFGDGGELFF. CDR3 coding DNA: TGTGCCAGCAGCTTGTTCGGGGATGGCGGGGAGCTGTTTTTT. Supplemented by reference TRBV11-3 and TRBJ2-2, the full variable domain reads EAGVVQSPRYKIIEKKQPVAFWCNPISGHNTLYWYLQNLGQGPELLIRYENEEAVDDSQLPKDRFSAERLKGVDSTLKIQPAELGDSAVYLCASSLFGDGGELFFGEGSRLTVL.

The CDR3 DNA reads as TGTGCCAGCAGCTTGGAGCCAGGGAGGAACTACGAGCAGTACTTC. It is translated as CASSLEPGRNYEQYF. V usage is TRBV5-8 and J usage is TRBJ2-7; D is perhaps TRBD2 (6 bases). V was pared by 0 bases and J by 3 bases, with 13 bases between. Germline CDR1 and CDR2: SGHTS and YDEGEE. This CDR3 has 15 residues.

The chain recombines TRBV19 with TRBJ2-7; D unclear. This CDR3 is 14 amino acids long. The germline CDR1 and CDR2 sequences are LNHDA and SQIVND (reference sequence). Trimming removed 2 bases at V and 6 bases at J, with 14 bases between. CDR3 residues: CASSIFSLTSEQYF. The CDR3 DNA is TGTGCCAGTAGTATATTTAGCCTCACCTCCGAGCAGTACTTC. The whole variable domain, remainder taken from reference TRBV19 and TRBJ2-7, is DGGITQSPKYLFRKEGQNVTLSCEQNLNHDAMYWYRQDPGQGLRLIYYSQIVNDFQKGDIAEGYSVSREKKESFPLTVTSAQKNPTAFYLCASSIFSLTSEQYFGPGTRLTVT.

The genes are TRBV1 and TRBJ1-4. TRBV1 is shown as a pseudogene. This CDR3 region has 14 residues. CDR3 nucleotide sequence: TGCACCAGCAGCCATTCCGGTTTAAATGAAAAACTGTTTTTT. Translation: CTSSHSGLNEKLFF.

V usage is TRBV14 and J usage is TRBJ2-7; perhaps TRBD1 as D (6 bases). Between the trimmed V and J ends, which lost 4 bases and 0 bases, there was a span of 13 bases. This CDR3 comprises 15 residues. Germline V gives CDR1 SGHDN, CDR2 FVKESK. The CDR3 bases are TGTGCCAGCAGCCGGGTACGGACAGACTCCTACGAGCAGTACTTC. Amino acid sequence: CASSRVRTDSYEQYF.

The sample holds a few counts of this clone. V is TRBV7-2 and J is TRBJ1-2; D is perhaps TRBD1 (6 bases). The germline CDR1 and CDR2 sequences are SGHTA and FQGNSA. V lost 5 bases, J lost 7 bases, and 14 bases lay in between. The CDR3 totals 13 residues. CDR3 region: CASSPGQNSGYTF. Here the CDR3 DNA reads TGTGCCAGCAGCCCCGGACAGAATTCTGGCTACACCTTC.

The chain employs TRBV4-1 and TRBJ2-7; 15 nucleotides agree with TRBD2. Germline CDR1 reads MGHRA; CDR2 reads YSYEKL. The V segment lost 3 bases and the J segment 4 bases; nucleotides outside the gene matches: 4. CDR3 length: 16 residues. This CDR3 reads CASSQVGTSGRYEQYF. CDR3 DNA: TGCGCCAGCAGCCAGGTCGGGACTAGCGGGAGGTACGAGCAGTACTTC.